This T cell receptor (beta chain) is drawn from a study of T-cell memory formation after mild COVID-19. Study background: Largely donor-specific TCR clusters were found.

This CDR3 is 16 amino acids long. Germline CDR1 and CDR2: SGHRS and YFSETQ. The V end was cut by 0 bases, the J end by 1 base, with 14 bases between. A single record per CDR3 protein comes from TCRdb applying MiXCR to the 5' RACE reads. The data show around 300,000 distinct CDR3 sequences, 13% to 15% seen once. A remark on this clonotype: What it recognizes is unknown.

Findings of the study overall: In pre-infection memory, a portion of responding clones appeared, which suggested that cross-reactive memory joined. Whether day 37 second-wave clones are SARS-CoV-2-specific was not confirmed.

Sequenced input: PBMCs or a T cell subset sorted from them (not recorded which). The gene calls are TRBV5-1 and TRBJ2-7; D is possibly TRBD2 (5 bases). The source is a man between 18 and 29 years old who had mild COVID-19 (a few samples of this study predate the infection). Cell type and time point are not known. The CDR3 bases are TGCGCCAGCAGCTTGGGCAGCCGGGATGGTTCCTACGAGCAGTACGTC. The encoded protein is CASSLGSRDGSYEQYV.